The 8 T cell receptor beta chains in this list originate from one sample, sequenced in a study of T cells in Graves' hyperthyroidism and ophthalmopathy. RNA transcripts yielded amplified TCR beta CDR3 regions. The primer set for the first-round RT-PCR of the TCR CDR3 was HTBI. MiXCR, applied by TCRdb to the multiplex PCR reads, yields one record per CDR3 protein. The data hold about 580,000 distinct CDR3 sequences, with approximately 44% observed a single time. Sample: peripheral blood or thyroid tissue (not recorded which). The origin of the receptors is a young woman with Graves' hyperthyroidism.

This clonotype was detected ten times or more. The CDR3 DNA is TGTGCCAGCAGTGGACAGGGGGCCTACGAGCAGTACTTC. This sequence encodes CASSGQGAYEQYF. This chain connects TRBV12-3 or TRBV12-4 to TRBJ2-7, with 10 bases identical to TRBD1. V was pared by 5 bases and J by 2 bases, with 0 bases of the junction left unmatched. CDR3 length: 13 residues.

The chain combines TRBV12-3 or TRBV12-4 with TRBJ1-2, with 8 bases lining up with TRBD1. The V segment lost 5 bases and the J segment 4 bases; nucleotides outside the gene matches: 9. The CDR3 consists of 15 residues. CDR3 residues: CASSGPGQAFYGYTF. DNA for the CDR3: TGTGCCAGCAGTGGGCCGGGACAGGCGTTCTATGGCTACACCTTC.

The chain couples TRBV29-1 to TRBJ2-5, with 11 bases aligning to TRBD2. Losses at the gene ends were 8 bases for V and 3 bases for J; bases not matched to a gene: 11. Germline CDR1 and CDR2: SQVTM and ANQGSEA. The CDR3 sequence is 15 residues long. The CDR3 protein is CSSRVAGGLEETQYF. CDR3 coding DNA: TGCAGCTCCCGGGTAGCGGGAGGGCTTGAAGAGACCCAGTACTTC.

This clonotype was counted once. CDR3 sequence (DNA): TGTGCCATCAGGGGGACTAGCGGGAGATACAATGAGCAGTTCTTC. It yields the protein CAIRGTSGRYNEQFF. The gene calls are TRBV10-3 and TRBJ2-7; 14 bases are a match to TRBD2. The DNA end lines up better with TRBJ2-1; the J call may be wrong. Germline lookup yields CDR1 ENHRY and CDR2 SYGVKD. This CDR3 has 15 amino acids.

About this clonotype itself: A single base separates this from a much larger clone, so it may be a read error. The CDR3 does not end in the conserved phenylalanine or tryptophan, so this is likely a read error. The chain combines TRBV20-1 with TRBJ2-2; TRBD2 aligns across 12 bases. The V gene end was trimmed by 1 base and the J gene end by 7 bases; junction bases not matched to a gene: 7. In germline, CDR1 is DFQATT, CDR2 SNEGSKA (reference sequence). The CDR3 is 16 residues long. The chain's CDR3 is CSARGTSGRNGGELFL. CDR3 nucleotides: TGCAGTGCTAGAGGCACTAGCGGGAGGAATGGCGGGGAGCTGTTTCTT.

This clonotype was recorded many times. The chain joins TRBV7-3 to TRBJ2-6; D is possibly TRBD1 (5 bases). The length of the CDR3 is 18 residues. CDR1 is SGHTA, CDR2 FQGTGA, per germline. The V and J ends lost 1 base and 0 bases respectively, with 13 bases between them. CDR3 in DNA: TGTGCCAGCAGCTTAAACCCCCAGGGCCCCTCTGGGGCCAACGTCCTGACTTTC. It yields the protein CASSLNPQGPSGANVLTF. The variable domain in full, with the rest retrieved from reference TRBV7-3 and TRBJ2-6, is GAGVSQTPSNKVTEKGKYVELRCDPISGHTALYWYRQSLGQGPEFLIYFQGTGAADDSGLPNDRFFAVRPEGSVSTLKIQRTERGDSAVYLCASSLNPQGPSGANVLTFGAGSRLTVL.

This clonotype occurred a few times. A much larger clone differs from this one at a single base, so this may be a read error. The chain recombines TRBV19 with TRBJ1-1; D uncertain. Looked up from germline, CDR1 is LNHDA and CDR2 is SQIVND (reference sequence). The CDR3 spans 15 residues. The CDR3 loop reads CACSIVAGMNTEAFF. In nucleotides, the CDR3 is TGTGCCTGTAGTATAGTAGCGGGAATGAACACTGAAGCTTTCTTT.

This clonotype occurred many times. A much larger clone differs by one base, so this may be a read error. The DNA for the CDR3 is TGTGCCACCAGTGAAGGCTCTGAGGCCCAGTACTTC. It yields the protein CATSEGSEAQYF. V gene TRBV24-1 combines with J gene TRBJ2-5; D gene ambiguous. In germline, CDR1 is KGHDR, CDR2 SFDVKD. V lost 4 bases, J lost 9 bases, and 11 bases lay in between. The CDR3 has 12 amino acids.